One and the same sample provided the 14 T cell receptor beta chains below, sequenced in a study of blood T cell repertoires in COVID-19. This table comes from immunoSEQ multiplex PCR, and its TCRdb copy is limited to in-frame clones, with some not included. This table holds approximately 450,000 clones, approximately 90% found once. Sequencing input: peripheral blood. All receptors come from a woman in her thirties with acute or convalescent COVID-19.

The J gene is TRBJ1-2, the V gene TRBV7-9; 9 positions agree with TRBD1. CDR1 is SEHNR, CDR2 FQNEAQ, per germline (reference sequence). After removal of 5 bases from V and 6 bases from J, the junction contained 4 bases not matched to a gene. CDR3 length equals 13 residues. The CDR3 loop reads CASSPTGGNGYTF. The CDR3 DNA is TGTGCCAGCAGCCCTACAGGGGGCAATGGCTACACCTTC.

The V and J genes are TRBV5-1 and TRBJ2-7; 16 bases align to TRBD2. The CDR3 extends over 16 amino acids. The J segment lost 2 bases and the V segment lost 3 bases, leaving 2 bases of the junction unmatched. Germline V lookup: CDR1 SGHRS, CDR2 YFSETQ. The CDR3 DNA reads TGCGCCAGCAGCTCGGGACTAGCGGGGGGGACCTACGAGCAGTACTTC. This translates into CASSSGLAGGTYEQYF.

In this sample, this clone turned up a few times. J is TRBJ2-1 and V is TRBV5-5; 7 bases line up with TRBD2. Unmatched junction bases numbered 6, after V lost 2 bases and J lost 4 bases. Germline lookup yields CDR1 SGHKS and CDR2 YYEKEE (reference sequence). CDR3 length equals 15 residues. The CDR3 DNA is TGTGCCAGCAGCTTAGGCGGGGGTCTGTACAATGAGCAGTTCTTC. Its protein product is CASSLGGGLYNEQFF.

This rearrangement joins TRBV6-5 to TRBJ1-2, with D possibly TRBD1 on 6 matching bases. Trimming stripped 2 bases from V and 3 bases from J, with 16 bases between. CDR1 and CDR2 (germline): MNHEY, SVGAGI. The CDR3 is 16 residues long. This CDR3 reads CASSYRVGRGDYGYTF. CDR3 DNA: TGTGCCAGCAGTTACAGGGTCGGCAGGGGCGACTATGGCTACACCTTC.

The chain is built from TRBV7-2 and TRBJ2-7, with D possibly matching TRBD2 (6 bases). The CDR3 spans 15 residues. CDR1 SGHTA and CDR2 FQGNSA come from the germline V gene. The V gene lost 5 bases and the J gene lost 4 bases, with 18 bases spanning the gap. The CDR3 spells CASSPLAGMGYEQYF. DNA for the CDR3: TGTGCCAGCAGCCCACTAGCAGGAATGGGGTACGAGCAGTACTTC.

This clone has a single count. The chain couples TRBV30 to TRBJ1-6, with D maybe TRBD1 (5 bases). The ends were cut back, 3 bases at V and 7 bases at J, with 16 bases in the middle. This CDR3 has 15 residues. Germline V gene lookup returns CDR1 GTSNPN and CDR2 SVGIG (reference sequence). CDR3 residues: CAWSLDWGGNSPLHF. The CDR3 nucleotides are TGTGCCTGGAGCCTCGATTGGGGCGGCAATTCACCCCTCCACTTT.

The gene calls are TRBV19 and TRBJ1-4; D is unclear. V was shortened by 5 bases and J by 7 bases, with 17 bases between the two germline ends. The CDR3 consists of 15 residues. Germline V CDR1 and CDR2: LNHDA, SQIVND (reference sequence). The CDR3 region has the DNA TGTGCCAGTAGTCCCAGGACTGCGCAAGCTGAAAAACTGTTTTTT. This gives the protein CASSPRTAQAEKLFF.

This clone was picked up one time. This chain links TRBV5-1 with TRBJ2-5; D might be TRBD1 (6 bases). The ends were cut back, 4 bases at V and 3 bases at J, with 10 bases in the middle. Per the germline V gene, CDR1 is SGHRS and CDR2 is YFSETQ. The CDR3 length is 13 residues. The CDR3 here is CASSPRTEETQYF. CDR3 bases: TGCGCCAGCAGCCCCAGGACAGAAGAGACCCAGTACTTC.

This clone has more than one count but fewer than ten. This chain joins TRBV7-6 and TRBJ2-1; D may be TRBD2 (5 bases). The CDR3 has 16 residues. Trimming pared 4 bases from V and 3 bases from J, leaving 16 bases between. The germline gives CDR1 SGHVS, CDR2 FNYEAQ. The CDR3 DNA follows: TGTGCCAGCAGCTCCCAAACTAGTGGAGGCTACAATGAGCAGTTCTTC. Protein: CASSSQTSGGYNEQFF.

The chain combines TRBV6-2 or TRBV6-3 with TRBJ1-2, with a weak D call TRBD1 (5 bases). The CDR3 has 12 residues. Germline CDR1 MNHEY, CDR2 SVGEGT. V was cut by 3 bases and J by 6 bases, with 8 bases left in between. The CDR3 is CASSYPGDGYTF. The CDR3 nucleotides are TGTGCCAGCAGTTATCCGGGGGATGGCTACACCTTC.

This chain links TRBV7-3 with TRBJ2-3; tentative D call: TRBD1 (6 bases). The CDR3 length is 15 residues. From germline, CDR1 is SGHTA and CDR2 FQGTGA. V lost 2 bases and J 3 bases, leaving 12 bases between the germline ends. The CDR3 nucleotides are TGTGCCAGCAGCTTATTTGGGGGCGAAACAGATACGCAGTATTTT. This sequence encodes CASSLFGGETDTQYF.

V gene TRBV12-5 combines with J gene TRBJ1-2, with D perhaps matching TRBD1 (5 bases). Trimming left V 9 bases short and J 4 bases short, with 21 bases between. Germline CDR1 and CDR2: LGHNT and FRNRAP. The CDR3 contains 15 residues. CDR3 in amino acids: CASTSGGERFYGYTF. CDR3 coding DNA: TGTGCTAGCACCTCGGGGGGGGAGCGATTCTATGGCTACACCTTC.

CDR3 loop: CATILWAGGNEQFF. CDR3 in DNA: TGTGCCACCATCCTTTGGGCAGGGGGCAATGAGCAGTTCTTC. This rearrangement joins TRBV2 to TRBJ2-1; 7 bases align to TRBD1. There are 14 residues in the CDR3. The germline V gene encodes CDR1 SNHLY and CDR2 FYNNEI. V trimming: 10 bases; J trimming: 6 bases; junction bases outside the gene matches: 12.

V gene TRBV6-6 combines with J gene TRBJ2-2; 9 bases agree with TRBD1. CDR1 and CDR2 (germline): MNHNY, SVGAGI (reference sequence). V dropped 5 bases and J dropped 0; count of bases not matched to a gene: 10. CDR3 length: 18 residues. The CDR3: CASSRTQGARTNTGELFF. The CDR3 DNA reads as TGTGCCAGCAGTCGTACACAGGGGGCTAGAACGAACACCGGGGAGCTGTTTTTT.